Listed below are T cell receptor beta chains from one sample, sequenced in a study of PD-1 blockade in classical Hodgkin lymphoma. The repertoire was sequenced with immunoSEQ multiplex PCR; TCRdb's copy has only in-frame clones and lacks some. The sample records approximately 99,000 clones, roughly nine tenths being singletons. The sample consisted of peripheral blood mononuclear cells (PBMCs), taken before the second cycle of nivolumab. These receptors all come from a human donor with classical Hodgkin lymphoma. The CDR3 runs from the conserved cysteine through the conserved F or W. Each record gives: J gene, D gene, clone size, CDR3 length, V gene, CDR3 DNA, CDR3 protein. D genes are given only for firm matches. A clone size is listed for some rows: how often the clone was seen (once, few, many), or a class if it is expanded.

TRBJ2-5,NA,NA,13,TRBV5-1,TGCGCCAGCAGCTTGGGAATTGGAGAGACCCAGTACTTC,CASSLGIGETQYF
TRBJ2-5,TRBD2,NA,17,TRBV11-2,TGTGCCAGCAGCTTAGAAGTGTCTAGCGGGATTTTCGAGACCCAGTACTTC,CASSLEVSSGIFETQYF
TRBJ2-6,NA,NA,14,TRBV27,TGTGCCAGCAGTCCGGTCGTTGGGGCCAACGTCCTGACTTTC,CASSPVVGANVLTF
TRBJ1-1,TRBD1,NA,18,TRBV28,TGTGCCAGCAGTTTAGGTCGGAAGGACAGGGAACTGAACACTGAAGCTTTCTTT,CASSLGRKDRELNTEAFF
TRBJ1-5,TRBD1,few,15,TRBV19,TGTGCCAGTAGTGTAGGACAGGGCACAGGTCAGCCCCAGCATTTT,CASSVGQGTGQPQHF
TRBJ1-2,NA,NA,17,TRBV30,TGTGCCTGGAGTGTCGGCGGACTGGGGTCGGGGTACTATGGCTACACCTTC,CAWSVGGLGSGYYGYTF
TRBJ2-7,NA,NA,12,TRBV10-1,TGCGCCAGCAGTGAGTCCGCCCTCGAGCAGTACTTC,CASSESALEQYF
TRBJ2-5,NA,NA,14,TRBV5-6,TGTGCCAGCAGCTTGGGCACGGACGAAGAGACCCAGTACTTC,CASSLGTDEETQYF
TRBJ2-1,NA,NA,18,TRBV7-2,TGTGCCAGCAGCTTAGAGAAGGACGTATTCCTCTCCTACAATGAGCAGTTCTTC,CASSLEKDVFLSYNEQFF
TRBJ2-5,NA,NA,16,TRBV7-9,TGTGCCAGCAGCTCGGGAACAGGTGGGCTCCAAGAGACCCAGTACTTC,CASSSGTGGLQETQYF
TRBJ2-5,TRBD2,NA,13,TRBV23-1,TGCGCCAGCAGCCCCCGAAGGCGGGAGGGCTTAAACTTC,CASSPRRREGLNF
TRBJ1-3,TRBD1,NA,14,TRBV28,TGTGCCAGCAGTTTAGACAGGGCTGGAAACACCATATATTTT,CASSLDRAGNTIYF
TRBJ1-1,NA,NA,11,TRBV20-1,TGCAGTGCTAGAGATTTGGGGCAAGCTTTCTTT,CSARDLGQAFF
TRBJ1-2,TRBD1,NA,14,TRBV5-1,TGTGCCAGCAGGAAGACAGGGAACGACTATGGCTACACCTTC,CASRKTGNDYGYTF
TRBJ2-5,TRBD2,NA,15,TRBV25-1,TGTGCCAGCAGTGAGCCGACTAGCGGGCAAGAGACCCAGTACTTC,CASSEPTSGQETQYF
TRBJ1-2,TRBD1,few,15,TRBV19,TGTGCCAGTAGTAGCACACGGACAGGGAACTATGGCTACACCTTC,CASSSTRTGNYGYTF
TRBJ1-2,NA,NA,14,TRBV15,TGTGCCACCAGCAGAGAGAGTAGGGGAAGGGGCTACACCTTC,CATSRESRGRGYTF
TRBJ2-2,NA,NA,19,TRBV19,TGTGCCAGTAGTATAGACAGGGGCAGGGGTGGAGAAAACACCGGGGAGCTGTTTTTT,CASSIDRGRGGENTGELFF
TRBJ1-5,TRBD1,NA,19,TRBV12-5,TGTGCTAGTGGGACCTTCATAATGACGGGACAGGAAGGCAATCAGCCCCAGCATTTT,CASGTFIMTGQEGNQPQHF
TRBJ2-1,NA,once,17,TRBV4-1,TGCGCCAGCAGCCACGGCTCCGCGGGAACTGCCTACAATGAGCAGTTCTTC,CASSHGSAGTAYNEQFF
TRBJ1-2,TRBD1,NA,15,TRBV5-6,TGTGCCAGCAGCCCACACGGACAGGGAGCCTATGGCTACACCTTC,CASSPHGQGAYGYTF
TRBJ2-1,TRBD2,once,16,TRBV4-2,TGTGCCAGCAGCCAATATAGCGGGAGTTCCTACAATGAGCAGTTCTTC,CASSQYSGSSYNEQFF
TRBJ2-7,NA,NA,11,TRBV6-1,TGTGCCAGCAGCAGGGTTTACGAGCAGTACTTC,CASSRVYEQYF
TRBJ1-3,NA,few,13,TRBV19,TGTGCCAGTAGTATCGCGTTGGGGGACCCCATATATTTT,CASSIALGDPIYF
TRBJ2-7,NA,NA,15,TRBV9,TGTGCCAGCAGCGAGGAGGGGGAGGGAATCTACGAGCAGTACTTC,CASSEEGEGIYEQYF
TRBJ2-1,NA,NA,14,TRBV18,TGTGCCAGCTCACCACCCCCGGACTACAATGAGCAGTTCTTC,CASSPPPDYNEQFF
TRBJ2-3,NA,NA,12,TRBV5-1,TGCGCCAGCAGCATCGGCACAGATACGCAGTATTTT,CASSIGTDTQYF
TRBJ1-2,TRBD1,NA,13,TRBV6-5,TGTGCCAGCAGCCCGGGACAGAACTATGGCTACACCTTC,CASSPGQNYGYTF
TRBJ1-3,NA,NA,16,TRBV9,TGTGCCAGCAGCGGAAATAACAGGGTTTCTGGAAACACCATATATTTT,CASSGNNRVSGNTIYF
TRBJ1-6,TRBD1,NA,14,TRBV15,TGTGCCACCAGCGCCGGACAGGGTGGTTCACCCCTCCACTTT,CATSAGQGGSPLHF
TRBJ1-1,NA,NA,13,TRBV29-1,TGCAGCGCTCGAACGGGATCCCTCACTGAAGCTTTCTTT,CSARTGSLTEAFF
TRBJ1-1,NA,NA,13,TRBV5-1,TGCGCCAGCAGTCCCGAGACAGGTATAGAAGCTTTCTTT,CASSPETGIEAFF
TRBJ2-7,NA,once,15,TRBV2,TGTGCCAGCAGTGAACGGGGCGGGCTCGCCTACGAGCAGTACTTC,CASSERGGLAYEQYF
TRBJ2-2,NA,NA,13,TRBV7-2,TGTGCCAGCAGCCGCCTGGTAACCGGGGAGCTGTTTTTT,CASSRLVTGELFF
TRBJ2-7,NA,NA,13,TRBV5-7,TGTGCCAGCAGCTTGGGGTCAATCTACGAGCAGTACTTC,CASSLGSIYEQYF
TRBJ2-7,TRBD1,NA,15,TRBV11-2,TGTGCCAGCAGCTTAGGGACAGGGGGGCCCTACGAGCAGTACTTC,CASSLGTGGPYEQYF
TRBJ1-4,NA,once,13,TRBV6-5,TGTGCCAGCAGTTACACGACGGGGGAAAAACTGTTTTTT,CASSYTTGEKLFF
TRBJ2-1,NA,once,15,TRBV18,TGTGCCAGCTCACCCCCCGGGGGCCGTGGGTATGAGCAGTTCTTC,CASSPPGGRGYEQFF
TRBJ1-2,NA,NA,14,TRBV7-2,TGTGCCAGCAGCTTAGGGGGGTGGGATGGTGGCTACACCTTC,CASSLGGWDGGYTF
TRBJ1-2,NA,NA,14,TRBV7-9,TGTGCCAGCAGCGAAACAGGGTTGCGGTTGGGCTACACCTTC,CASSETGLRLGYTF
TRBJ1-1,NA,NA,14,TRBV5-1,TGCGCCAGCAGCTTGGCCGACATTGGGCAGGAAGCTTTCTTT,CASSLADIGQEAFF
TRBJ2-1,NA,NA,14,TRBV29-1,TGCAGCGTTGTAGGCGGAAGCTCCTACAATGAGCAGTTCTTC,CSVVGGSSYNEQFF
TRBJ1-3,NA,NA,15,TRBV28,TGTGCCAGCGGGCGAGAGGGCTTCTCTGGAAACACCATATATTTT,CASGREGFSGNTIYF
TRBJ1-1,NA,NA,16,TRBV28,TGTGCCAGCAGATCTGGTGAGGGAGGGATGAACACTGAAGCTTTCTTT,CASRSGEGGMNTEAFF
TRBJ1-3,NA,NA,13,TRBV5-1,TGCGCCAGCAGCTTGGATGGGGGAAACACCATATATTTT,CASSLDGGNTIYF
TRBJ2-7,NA,NA,13,TRBV5-1,TGCGCCAGCAGCTTCGACCCACCGGGCGAGCAGTACTTC,CASSFDPPGEQYF
TRBJ1-1,NA,NA,13,TRBV6-5,TGTGCCAGCAGTAGACAGGTTAACACTGAAGCTTTCTTT,CASSRQVNTEAFF
TRBJ2-3,NA,NA,14,TRBV4-3,TGCGCCAGCAGCCAAGGGACAGAGGGGGATACGCAGTATTTT,CASSQGTEGDTQYF
TRBJ1-2,NA,NA,16,TRBV28,TGTGCCAGCAGTTTATTCCGGAACGGGGGTAACTATGGCTACACCTTC,CASSLFRNGGNYGYTF
TRBJ2-2,TRBD2,NA,16,TRBV6-5,TGTGCCAGCAGTTTCCGACTAGCGGGAGGATTGGGGGAGCTGTTTTTT,CASSFRLAGGLGELFF
TRBJ2-1,TRBD2,NA,16,TRBV7-7,TGTGCTAGCAGCTTAGGGGAGCGGGAGGCCTACAATGAGCAGTTCTTC,CASSLGEREAYNEQFF
TRBJ2-3,NA,NA,15,TRBV4-3,TGCGCCAGCAGCCAAGAGCGCGAACTCACAGATACGCAGTATTTT,CASSQERELTDTQYF
TRBJ1-3,TRBD1,NA,18,TRBV5-1,TGCGCCAGCAGCTTGGCCGTGGGACAGGGCACCTCTGGAAACACCATATATTTT,CASSLAVGQGTSGNTIYF
TRBJ2-7,NA,NA,13,TRBV10-1,TGCGCCAGCAGTGGAATGACATACTACGAGCAGTACTTC,CASSGMTYYEQYF
TRBJ2-1,TRBD2,NA,19,TRBV11-2,TGTGCCAGCAGCTTAGACGGGACTAGCGGGAGCCTCTGGCGGGTTGAGCAGTTCTTC,CASSLDGTSGSLWRVEQFF